Below, 13 T cell receptor beta chains from the same sample are listed, as sequenced in a study of alternative splicing in chronic myeloid leukemia remission. In the study overall: Trial remission samples were taken at major or complete molecular response, at 12 or 24 months.

Each library started from 1 ug total RNA with poly-A enrichment. TCRdb re-called the bulk RNA-seq reads and catalogs CDR3 proteins one per entry, DNA excluded. The sample lists approximately 490 distinct CDR3 sequences, roughly 96% occurring once. The sample consisted of PBMCs or total blood leukocytes (not recorded which), taken during remission. The receptors were gathered from an adult with chronic myeloid leukemia.

The CDR3 region is CASSLRGRVGSSPLHF. J is TRBJ1-6 and V is TRBV28. Germline V CDR1 and CDR2: MDHEN, SYDVKM. This CDR3 is 16 amino acids long.

The chain carries TRBV5-5 and TRBJ1-1. Germline CDR1 SGHKS, CDR2 YYEKEE (reference sequence). The CDR3 is 16 amino acids. Here the CDR3 reads CASSPTQGAGNTEAFF. The full variable domain, completed using reference TRBV5-5 and TRBJ1-1, is DAGVTQSPTHLIKTRGQQVTLRCSPISGHKSVSWYQQVLGQGPQFIFQYYEKEERGRGNFPDRFSARQFPNYSSELNVNALLLGDSALYLCASSPTQGAGNTEAFFGQGTRLTVV.

This chain links TRBV11-1 with TRBJ2-7; TCRdb selects TRBD2, and the lack of DNA leaves this call unchecked. The germline V gene encodes CDR1 SGHAT and CDR2 FQDESV (reference sequence). The CDR3 consists of 14 residues. Here the CDR3 reads CASSTRSRGGEQYF.

The chain is built from TRBV4-2 and TRBJ2-7; there is no DNA to check the TCRdb D call of TRBD1. The CDR3 consists of 15 residues. Germline V gives CDR1 LGHNA, CDR2 YNFKEQ. Here the CDR3 reads CASSQATGLSYEQYF.

The rearrangement links TRBV5-4 to TRBJ2-1; without DNA, the TCRdb call of TRBD2 cannot be checked. This CDR3 has 13 amino acids. Germline V lookup: CDR1 SGHNT, CDR2 YYREEE (reference sequence). CDR3 sequence: CASSFTGANEQFF.

This chain connects TRBV14 to TRBJ1-1. This CDR3 spans 12 amino acids. The germline V gene encodes CDR1 SGHDN and CDR2 FVKESK. The CDR3 loop is CASSQANTEAFF.

This clonotype was observed a single time. The genes are TRBV4-2 and TRBJ1-6. Germline V gene data show CDR1 as LGHNA and CDR2 as YNFKEQ. The CDR3 extends over 14 amino acids. The CDR3 protein is CASSQPAQNSPLHF.

This chain connects TRBV10-1 to TRBJ2-7. This CDR3 contains 13 residues. In germline, CDR1 is WNHNN, CDR2 SYGVQD (reference sequence). The CDR3: CASSEYEDNEQYF.

The chain uses TRBV7-2 and TRBJ1-3. Germline V gives CDR1 SGHTA, CDR2 FQGNSA. The CDR3 extends over 13 amino acids. The CDR3 here is CASSPYYGNTIYF.

In its sample, this clonotype was seen once. The chain links TRBV2 to TRBJ2-7; the TCRdb D gene call, TRBD1, has no DNA to confirm it. This CDR3 has 16 amino acids. CDR1 and CDR2 from the germline V gene are SNHLY and FYNNEI. CDR3 sequence: CASGTGGTLNSYEQYF.

This clonotype appeared a single time. The chain has TRBV12-3 or TRBV12-4 and TRBJ1-5. The CDR3 totals 14 residues. The CDR3 region is CASNRQGSNQPQHF.

CDR3 sequence: CASSLGGVTEAFF. This sequence joins TRBV7-6 and TRBJ1-1. Germline V gene lookup returns CDR1 SGHVS and CDR2 FNYEAQ. The CDR3 has 13 amino acids.

V usage is TRBV3-1 and J usage is TRBJ1-5. Per germline, CDR1 LGHDT and CDR2 YNNKEL (reference sequence). There are 13 residues in the CDR3. The CDR3 sequence: CASSQAQVQPQHF. Together with reference TRBV3-1 and TRBJ1-5, the CDR3 gives the full variable domain: DTAVSQTPKYLVTQMGNDKSIKCEQNLGHDTMYWYKQDSKKFLKIMFSYNNKELIINETVPNRFSPKSPDKAHLNLHINSLELGDSAVYFCASSQAQVQPQHFGDGTRLSIL.